Listed below are T cell receptor beta chains from one sample, sequenced in a study of PD-1 blockade in classical Hodgkin lymphoma. This table comes from immunoSEQ multiplex PCR, and its TCRdb copy is limited to in-frame clones, with some not included. This repertoire shows about 43,000 clones, 73% found once; its top ten account for approximately 11%. This sample comprised peripheral blood mononuclear cells (PBMCs), obtained at baseline. These receptors were obtained from a human donor with classical Hodgkin lymphoma. The CDR3 runs from the conserved cysteine through the conserved F or W. D genes are given only for firm matches. A clone size is listed for some rows: how often the clone was seen (once, few, many), or a class if it is expanded.

V: TRBV29-1
J: TRBJ2-5
length: 12
size: .
D: .
CDR3: CSVEEGAETQYF
DNA: TGCAGCGTTGAAGAGGGGGCAGAGACCCAGTACTTC

V: TRBV2
J: TRBJ2-6
length: 15
size: .
D: .
CDR3: CASSSGFSGANVLTF
DNA: TGTGCCAGCAGTTCAGGGTTCTCTGGGGCCAACGTCCTGACTTTC

V: TRBV5-6
J: TRBJ2-7
length: 15
size: .
D: .
CDR3: CASSLEGGTLYEQYF
DNA: TGTGCCAGCAGCTTGGAGGGCGGGACACTCTACGAGCAGTACTTC

V: TRBV29-1
J: TRBJ2-3
length: 16
size: .
D: .
CDR3: CSVEGLGGLSTDTQYF
DNA: TGCAGCGTTGAAGGGTTAGGGGGACTTAGCACAGATACGCAGTATTTT

V: TRBV30
J: TRBJ2-5
length: 11
size: .
D: TRBD2
CDR3: CAWSREGTQYF
DNA: TGTGCCTGGAGCCGGGAGGGAACCCAGTACTTC

V: TRBV11-2
J: TRBJ1-2
length: 16
size: .
D: .
CDR3: CASSLPKYRVSYGYTF
DNA: TGTGCCAGCAGCTTACCCAAATACAGGGTCAGCTATGGCTACACCTTC

V: TRBV6-5
J: TRBJ1-1
length: 11
size: .
D: .
CDR3: CASSTALEAFF
DNA: TGTGCCAGCAGTACGGCCCTTGAAGCTTTCTTT

V: TRBV28
J: TRBJ2-1
length: 20
size: few
D: TRBD2
CDR3: CASSNLDGGAPSQIYNEQFF
DNA: TGTGCCAGCAGTAACCTCGACGGGGGGGCCCCTTCACAGATATACAATGAGCAGTTCTTC

V: TRBV5-1
J: TRBJ1-2
length: 15
size: .
D: TRBD1
CDR3: CASSLFVRGSDGYTF
DNA: TGCGCCAGCAGCTTGTTCGTCAGGGGGTCTGATGGCTACACCTTC

V: TRBV4-1
J: TRBJ2-5
length: 13
size: medium-sized
D: .
CDR3: CASSTRTEETQYF
DNA: TGCGCCAGCAGCACCCGGACAGAAGAGACCCAGTACTTC

V: TRBV7-3
J: TRBJ2-7
length: 15
size: .
D: TRBD1
CDR3: CASSLVQGDAYEQYF
DNA: TGTGCCAGCAGCTTAGTTCAGGGGGATGCCTACGAGCAGTACTTC

V: TRBV29-1
J: TRBJ1-2
length: 12
size: .
D: .
CDR3: CSVLTAIYSYTF
DNA: TGCAGCGTCCTCACAGCTATTTACAGCTACACCTTC

V: TRBV25-1
J: TRBJ1-1
length: 13
size: .
D: .
CDR3: CASSEFSGRLAFF
DNA: TGTGCCAGCAGTGAATTCTCGGGACGGCTAGCTTTCTTT

V: TRBV29-1
J: TRBJ1-1
length: 13
size: .
D: TRBD1
CDR3: CSTAQGLNTEAFF
DNA: TGCAGCACCGCACAGGGGTTAAACACTGAAGCTTTCTTT

V: TRBV5-1
J: TRBJ2-7
length: 13
size: .
D: .
CDR3: CASRPLQGHEQYF
DNA: TGCGCCAGCCGACCACTACAGGGTCACGAGCAGTACTTC

V: TRBV19
J: TRBJ2-3
length: 16
size: .
D: TRBD2
CDR3: CASSTGLAGRTDTQYF
DNA: TGTGCCAGTAGTACCGGACTAGCGGGCCGCACAGATACGCAGTATTTT

V: TRBV2
J: TRBJ1-1
length: 11
size: many
D: .
CDR3: CASIRDTEAFF
DNA: TGTGCCAGCATCCGGGACACTGAAGCTTTCTTT

V: TRBV5-8
J: TRBJ1-5
length: 15
size: .
D: .
CDR3: CASSFIGGHNQPQHF
DNA: TGTGCCAGCAGCTTTATAGGAGGACACAATCAGCCCCAGCATTTT

V: TRBV11-3
J: TRBJ2-7
length: 14
size: .
D: .
CDR3: CASSYPNRADEQYF
DNA: TGTGCCAGCAGCTACCCGAACAGGGCTGACGAGCAGTACTTC

V: TRBV5-4
J: TRBJ2-2
length: 13
size: .
D: .
CDR3: CASSYILTGELFF
DNA: TGTGCCAGCAGCTACATCTTAACCGGGGAGCTGTTTTTT

V: TRBV2
J: TRBJ2-7
length: 12
size: .
D: .
CDR3: CASSQLSYEQYF
DNA: TGTGCCAGCAGCCAATTATCCTACGAGCAGTACTTC

V: TRBV30
J: TRBJ2-7
length: 15
size: .
D: TRBD1
CDR3: CAWSVHRGLTYEQYF
DNA: TGTGCCTGGAGTGTACACAGGGGGCTAACCTACGAGCAGTACTTC

V: TRBV6-5
J: TRBJ1-5
length: 15
size: .
D: TRBD1
CDR3: CASRSTGVLNQPQHF
DNA: TGTGCCAGCAGGTCCACAGGGGTCTTAAATCAGCCCCAGCATTTT

V: TRBV19
J: TRBJ2-5
length: 15
size: .
D: TRBD2
CDR3: CASSTQGLVQETQYF
DNA: TGTGCCAGTAGTACCCAAGGACTAGTGCAAGAGACCCAGTACTTC

V: TRBV6-5
J: TRBJ1-1
length: 13
size: .
D: .
CDR3: CASSYSRGTEAFF
DNA: TGTGCCAGCAGTTACTCCCGTGGGACTGAAGCTTTCTTT

V: TRBV6-5
J: TRBJ1-4
length: 16
size: .
D: .
CDR3: CASSSSGFTTNEKLFF
DNA: TGTGCCAGCAGTTCATCGGGGTTTACAACTAATGAAAAACTGTTTTTT

V: TRBV9
J: TRBJ1-6
length: 14
size: .
D: .
CDR3: CASSVGGNRSPLHF
DNA: TGTGCCAGCAGCGTAGGTGGCAACCGTTCACCCCTCCACTTT

V: TRBV7-9
J: TRBJ2-2
length: 16
size: .
D: TRBD1
CDR3: CASSRLRDRDAGELFF
DNA: TGTGCCAGCAGCAGACTAAGGGACAGGGACGCCGGGGAGCTGTTTTTT

V: TRBV30
J: TRBJ1-2
length: 13
size: .
D: TRBD1
CDR3: CAWRGQVDYGYTF
DNA: TGTGCCTGGAGGGGACAGGTGGACTATGGCTACACCTTC